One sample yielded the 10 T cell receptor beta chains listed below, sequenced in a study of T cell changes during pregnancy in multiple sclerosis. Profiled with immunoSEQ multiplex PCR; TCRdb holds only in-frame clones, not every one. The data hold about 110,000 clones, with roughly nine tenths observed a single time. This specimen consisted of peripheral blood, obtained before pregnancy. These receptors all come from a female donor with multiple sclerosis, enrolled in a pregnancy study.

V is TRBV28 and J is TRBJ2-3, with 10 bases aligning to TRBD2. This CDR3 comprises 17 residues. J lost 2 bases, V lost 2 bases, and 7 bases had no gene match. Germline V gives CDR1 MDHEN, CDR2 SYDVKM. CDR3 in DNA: TGTGCCAGCAGTTTACTAGCGGGAGTTGGAGACACAGATACGCAGTATTTT. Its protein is CASSLLAGVGDTDTQYF.

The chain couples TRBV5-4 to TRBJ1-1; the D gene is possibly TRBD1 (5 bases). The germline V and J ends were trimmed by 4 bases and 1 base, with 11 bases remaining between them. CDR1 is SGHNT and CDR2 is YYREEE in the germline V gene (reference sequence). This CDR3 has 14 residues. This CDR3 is CASSQGRGNTEAFF. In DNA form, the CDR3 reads TGTGCCAGCAGCCAGGGCAGAGGGAACACTGAAGCTTTCTTT.

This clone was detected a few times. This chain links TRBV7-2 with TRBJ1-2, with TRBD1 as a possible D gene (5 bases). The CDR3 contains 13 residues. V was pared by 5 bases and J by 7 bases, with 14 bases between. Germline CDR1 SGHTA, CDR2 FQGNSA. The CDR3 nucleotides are TGTGCCAGCAGCCATGGGGACTTCTCTGGCTACACCTTC. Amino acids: CASSHGDFSGYTF.

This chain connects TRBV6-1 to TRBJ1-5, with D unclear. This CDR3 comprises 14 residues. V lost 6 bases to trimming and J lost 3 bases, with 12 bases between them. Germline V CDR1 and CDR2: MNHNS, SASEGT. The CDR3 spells CASRYGRSNQPQHF. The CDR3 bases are TGTGCCAGCAGGTATGGCAGGTCCAATCAGCCCCAGCATTTT.

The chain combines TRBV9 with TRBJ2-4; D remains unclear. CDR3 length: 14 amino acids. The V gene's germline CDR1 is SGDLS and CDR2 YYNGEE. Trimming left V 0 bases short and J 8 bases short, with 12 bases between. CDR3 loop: CASSVGHNMDIQYF. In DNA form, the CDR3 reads TGTGCCAGCAGCGTAGGGCATAATATGGACATTCAGTACTTC.

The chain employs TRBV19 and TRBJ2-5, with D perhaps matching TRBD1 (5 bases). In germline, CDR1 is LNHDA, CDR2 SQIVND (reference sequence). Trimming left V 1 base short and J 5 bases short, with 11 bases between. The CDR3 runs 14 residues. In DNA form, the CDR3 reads TGTGCCAGTAGTATAGGGGGCTCTAAGGAGACCCAGTACTTC. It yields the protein CASSIGGSKETQYF.

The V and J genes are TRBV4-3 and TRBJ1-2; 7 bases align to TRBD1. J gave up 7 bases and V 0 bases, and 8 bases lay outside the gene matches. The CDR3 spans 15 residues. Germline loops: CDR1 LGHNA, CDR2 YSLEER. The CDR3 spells CASSQEAGGYAGYTF. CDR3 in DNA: TGCGCCAGCAGCCAAGAAGCAGGGGGTTATGCTGGCTACACCTTC.

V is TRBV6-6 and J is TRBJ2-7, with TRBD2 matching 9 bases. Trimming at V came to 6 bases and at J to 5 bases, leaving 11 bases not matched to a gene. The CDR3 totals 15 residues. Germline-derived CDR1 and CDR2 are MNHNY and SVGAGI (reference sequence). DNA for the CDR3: TGTGCCAGCAGCCCCCCGGGACTAGCTACAGACGAGCAGTACTTC. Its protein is CASSPPGLATDEQYF.

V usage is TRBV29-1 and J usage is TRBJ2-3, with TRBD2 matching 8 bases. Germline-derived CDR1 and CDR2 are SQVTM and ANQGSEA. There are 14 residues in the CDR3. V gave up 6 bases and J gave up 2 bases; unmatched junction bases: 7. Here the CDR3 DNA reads TGCAGCGTCGTAGCGGGGAGCTTCACAGATACGCAGTATTTT. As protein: CSVVAGSFTDTQYF.

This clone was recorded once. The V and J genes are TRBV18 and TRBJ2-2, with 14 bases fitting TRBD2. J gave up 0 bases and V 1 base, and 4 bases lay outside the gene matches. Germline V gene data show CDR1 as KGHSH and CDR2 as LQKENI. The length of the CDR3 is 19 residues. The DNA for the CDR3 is TGTGCCAGCTCACCACGACGACTAGCGGGGGGGACGAACACCGGGGAGCTGTTTTTT. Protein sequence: CASSPRRLAGGTNTGELFF.